The present T cell receptor beta chain was sequenced within a study of blood T cell repertoires in COVID-19 (dated by TCRdb to 2019 to 2021). For context, the study as a whole: Samples covering the acute and convalescent phases of COVID-19 were provided by collaborators in the United States, Italy and Spain. The samples were drawn from the first 160 participants of the ongoing ImmuneRACE study and from under 1,500 subjects provided by 6 global collaborators. Sample metadata almost always included a de-identified subject ID, COVID-19 status, age in years and sex. Deeply sampled blood TCRbeta repertoires from subjects exposed to, actively infected with, or recovered from COVID-19 were included in the dataset. Where available, HLA class I and class II types were obtained from metadata supplied by the sample provider rather than from assay-based typing. The prospective study material was composed of cDNA or gDNA derived from T cells, B-cell-depleted T cells, or PBMCs. The repertoires were released in a freely available public database intended as a resource for research on the immune response to SARS-CoV-2. Here is what the overall study found, with its caveats: Clinical and demographic metadata were provided uncurated, with the amount varying by source and participant.

Remarks on this clone: Its antigen remains unidentified. The record has no base qualities; no much larger clone is one base away.

In the prospective study, participants were about 18 to 90 years old, resided in 20 to 30 geographic areas of the United States, and were enrolled through a virtual design. In the prospective study, participants were assigned to cohorts based on the clinical history participants reported in a screening survey and a study questionnaire. Recovered participants in ImmuneRACE Cohort 3 were defined as having two consecutive negative NP/OP PCR tests, clearance from a healthcare professional, or resolution of symptoms. Each participant in the prospective study had whole blood, serum and a nasopharyngeal or oropharyngeal swab collected by mobile phlebotomists. Participants in the prospective study had the option to provide additional blood draws and questionnaires over a roughly two-month period. Before DNA extraction, prospective study blood samples were shipped either frozen or at room temperature. The germline V gene supplies CDR1 SQVTM and CDR2 ANQGSEA. V is reduced by 6 bases and J by 4 bases, leaving a spacing of 12 bases between them. The CDR3 measures 12 amino acids from cysteine to phenylalanine. The retained sequence is limited to the CDR3, 36 bases, with the frame set at the first base.

The immunoSEQ Assay, a bias-controlled multiplex PCR, was used to amplify TCRbeta CDR3 regions from genomic DNA. The study's processing was this. Nucleated cell counts per sample were estimated from amplification of reference gene primers within the assay. Sequence reads were collapsed and filtered to measure the absolute abundance of every unique TCRbeta CDR3 rearrangement. Productive Simpson clonality was computed per sample as the square root of Simpson's diversity index over productive rearrangements. TCRdb stores this immuneACCESS table with in-frame sequences only. Part of the clones is absent; in the studies checked, under half of the shortfall reflects unresolved V genes, and no reason is known for the rest. V and J calls and clone size are copied from that table; D and trimming were computed from the DNA. The table for this sample lists roughly 150,000 clones; 70% to 90% of them were counted only once. The ten largest clones capture 6.2% of the sample.

This TCR derives from a woman aged 40 to 50 who had recovered from COVID-19. The specimen sequenced was PBMCs or T cells enriched from blood (not recorded which). Recombination connected TRBV29-1 to TRBJ1-2, and TRBD1 may be the D gene, going by 5 matching bases. The nucleotides read TGCAGCGTGGTAGGAGGGGCCTATGGCTACACCTTC. Translated, it reads CSVVGGAYGYTF.